This TCR beta chain was identified in a study of vaccination and CD4 T cells after COVID-19. Study information: Stimulation of cells relied on overlapping spike peptides derived from SARS-CoV-2, HCoV-NL63, HCoV-OC43 and HCoV-229E. General study findings and limits: It was observed that, in convalescent patients, a median about 90% of reactive clones arose only post-vaccination.

The assay that was used to sequence DNA from cultured CD4+ T cells was the Oncomine TCR Beta short-read assay. Each CDR3 protein is one row after TCRdb ran MiXCR on the PCR reads. The sample lists under 30,000 distinct CDR3 sequences, around 70% occurring once. Treatment described: roughly 11-day PBMC culture with coronavirus spike peptide pools or control peptides (ViraFEST assay). In germline, CDR1 is GTSNPN, CDR2 SVGIG (reference sequence). V lost 4 bases, J lost 3 bases, and 5 bases stayed unmatched. CDR3 length equals 13 residues. Comment on this clonotype: Its antigen remains unidentified.

This material consisted of CD4+ T cells from blood, cultured in vitro, taken after SARS-CoV-2 vaccination. The TCR sequence derives from a human donor who received a COVID-19 vaccine. The rearrangement uses TRBV30 and TRBJ1-1; the match to TRBD1 covers 7 bases. The CDR3 nucleotides are TGTGCCTGGAACCGACAGGGTCACACTGAAGCTTTCTTT. As protein: CAWNRQGHTEAFF.